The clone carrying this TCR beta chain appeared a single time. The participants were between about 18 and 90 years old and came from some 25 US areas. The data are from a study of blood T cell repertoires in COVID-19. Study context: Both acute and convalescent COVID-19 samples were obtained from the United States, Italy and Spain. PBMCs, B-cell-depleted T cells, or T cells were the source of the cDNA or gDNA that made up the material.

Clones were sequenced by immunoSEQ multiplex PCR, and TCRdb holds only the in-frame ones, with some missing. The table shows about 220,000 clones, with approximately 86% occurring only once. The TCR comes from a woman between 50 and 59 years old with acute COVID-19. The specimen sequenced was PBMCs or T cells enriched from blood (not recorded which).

CDR3 in DNA: TGTGCCAGCAGCGTAGTGGCGGGAGCCCTCTCAAGCTCCTACAATGAGCAGTTCTTC. The encoded protein is CASSVVAGALSSSYNEQFF. V and J are TRBV9 and TRBJ2-1, with 7 positions matching TRBD2. This CDR3 contains 19 residues. V lost 0 bases, J lost 0 bases, and 12 bases stayed unmatched. CDR1 SGDLS and CDR2 YYNGEE come from the germline V gene. The variable domain in full, with the rest retrieved from reference TRBV9 and TRBJ2-1, is DSGVTQTPKHLITATGQRVTLRCSPRSGDLSVYWYQQSLDQGLQFLIQYYNGEERAKGNILERFSAQQFPDLHSELNLSSLELGDSALYFCASSVVAGALSSSYNEQFFGPGTRLTVL.